Each of the 15 T cell receptor beta chains below was sequenced from the same sample in a study of CD8 T cells in ankylosing spondylitis. Each CDR3 protein gets one entry after TCRdb re-called the 5' RACE reads with MiXCR. In the table there are under 200,000 distinct CDR3 sequences, around 8.9% of which are singletons. Sequencing used blood, either unsorted or a sorted T cell fraction (not recorded which). The origin of the receptors is a female donor with ankylosing spondylitis or in good health (not recorded which).

The chain's CDR3 is CASSRRGGETQYF. Written as DNA, the CDR3 is TGCGCCAGCAGCCGGAGGGGTGGAGAGACCCAGTACTTC. The chain couples TRBV5-1 to TRBJ2-5; a weak D match, TRBD2 (6 bases). The germline CDR1 and CDR2 sequences are SGHRS and YFSETQ. The CDR3 contains 13 residues. Trimming pared 4 bases from V and 4 bases from J, leaving 11 bases between.

This clonotype has at least ten counts. The chain joins TRBV14 to TRBJ2-1, with D perhaps TRBD2 (5 bases). V lost 3 bases and J 1 base, leaving 19 bases between the germline ends. The CDR3 sequence is 18 residues long. From germline, CDR1 is SGHDN and CDR2 FVKESK. In nucleotides, the CDR3 is TGTGCCAGCAGCCAGAAAGACCGTCCTATAGCGTCCTACAATGAGCAGTTCTTC. Residues: CASSQKDRPIASYNEQFF. Together with reference TRBV14 and TRBJ2-1, the CDR3 gives the full variable domain: EAGVTQFPSHSVIEKGQTVTLRCDPISGHDNLYWYRRVMGKEIKFLLHFVKESKQDESGMPNNRFLAERTGGTYSTLKVQPAELEDSGVYFCASSQKDRPIASYNEQFFGPGTRLTVL.

This chain connects TRBV6-5 to TRBJ1-1; D uncertain. V lost 2 bases and J 1 base, leaving 8 bases between the germline ends. Looked up from germline, CDR1 is MNHEY and CDR2 is SVGAGI. This CDR3 has 14 residues. CDR3 sequence reads: CASSYRYGNTEAFF. The CDR3, as DNA: TGTGCCAGCAGTTACAGGTACGGGAACACTGAAGCTTTCTTT.

This clonotype was picked up a small number of times. V is TRBV29-1 and J is TRBJ2-1; 8 nucleotides line up with TRBD2. The length of the CDR3 is 14 residues. CDR1 SQVTM and CDR2 ANQGSEA come from the germline V gene. Unmatched junction bases numbered 6, after V lost 4 bases and J lost 4 bases. CDR3: CSVGASGYYNEQFF. DNA for the CDR3: TGCAGCGTTGGAGCTAGCGGGTATTACAATGAGCAGTTCTTC.

The rearrangement links TRBV29-1 to TRBJ1-4; 8 bases fit TRBD1. J was trimmed by 8 bases and V by 6 bases; bases with no gene match: 5. The CDR3 extends over 12 amino acids. The V gene's germline CDR1 is SQVTM and CDR2 ANQGSEA. CDR3 DNA sequence: TGCAGCGTCGGACAGGGTGGGGAAAAACTGTTTTTT. Its protein is CSVGQGGEKLFF.

The chain employs TRBV6-2 or TRBV6-3 and TRBJ1-5; D not certain. V gave up 2 bases and J gave up 4 bases, with 9 bases separating them. CDR3 length equals 14 residues. Germline lookup yields CDR1 MNHEY and CDR2 SVGEGT. This chain's CDR3 is CASSYDGENQPQHF. The CDR3 bases are TGTGCCAGCAGTTACGACGGAGAAAATCAGCCCCAGCATTTT.

This clonotype was counted a few times. The gene calls are TRBV7-8 and TRBJ2-3, with D tentatively TRBD2 (6 bases). This CDR3 has 14 residues. V was pared by 1 base and J by 6 bases, with 11 bases between. The V gene's germline CDR1 is SGHVS and CDR2 FQNEAQ. In DNA, the CDR3 is TGTGCCAGCAGCTTAGGGGCGGGGATGGATACGCAGTATTTT. This codes for CASSLGAGMDTQYF.

The chain combines TRBV7-6 with TRBJ1-2; 11 nucleotides agree with TRBD1. This CDR3 has 15 amino acids. The V gene end was trimmed by 5 bases and the J gene end by 8 bases; junction bases not matched to a gene: 10. The germline CDR1 and CDR2 sequences are SGHVS and FNYEAQ. The CDR3 nucleotides are TGTGCCAGCAGCCCCCTTACCGGGACAGGGGGAGGCTACACCTTC. Translation gives CASSPLTGTGGGYTF.

There are a few counts of this clonotype. This rearrangement joins TRBV11-1 to TRBJ2-2, with TRBD2 matching over 14 bases. This CDR3 has 19 amino acids. Germline-derived CDR1 and CDR2 are SGHAT and FQDESV (reference sequence). Trimming took 5 bases from V and 1 from J; bases not matched to a gene: 9. Here the CDR3 reads CASSNGLAGGGRNTGELFF. As DNA, the CDR3 is TGTGCCAGCAGCAATGGACTAGCGGGAGGAGGAAGGAACACCGGGGAGCTGTTTTTT.

There are many counts of this clonotype. V and J are TRBV30 and TRBJ2-7; the D gene could be TRBD1 or TRBD2 (5 bases each). Trimming stripped 5 bases from V and 3 bases from J, with 11 bases between. The CDR3 consists of 12 residues. Germline V CDR1 and CDR2: GTSNPN, SVGIG (reference sequence). The chain's CDR3 is CAWGFGGYEQYF. In DNA, the CDR3 is TGTGCCTGGGGGTTTGGGGGCTACGAGCAGTACTTC.

The sample holds many counts of this clonotype. The V and J genes are TRBV4-3 and TRBJ2-1, with 10 bases aligning to TRBD2. In germline, CDR1 is LGHNA, CDR2 YSLEER. The CDR3 is made up of 17 amino acids. With V trimmed by 0 bases and J by 7 bases, 9 bases remained unmatched. CDR3 in amino acids: CASSQEPAGGPWNEQFF. Written as DNA, the CDR3 is TGCGCCAGCAGCCAAGAACCAGCGGGAGGGCCGTGGAATGAGCAGTTCTTC.

V is TRBV6-2 or TRBV6-3 and J is TRBJ2-5, with 7 bases identical to TRBD2. The CDR3 totals 14 residues. Per the germline V gene, CDR1 is MNHEY and CDR2 is SVGEGT. After removal of 8 bases from V and 0 bases from J, the junction contained 6 bases not matched to a gene. The CDR3, as DNA: TGTGCCAGCGGAAGCGGGGCGTACCAAGAGACCCAGTACTTC. This translates into CASGSGAYQETQYF.

This clonotype was counted only a few times. The chain has TRBV7-3 and TRBJ2-1, with TRBD2 identical over 7 bases. This CDR3 is built from 16 residues. The germline V gene encodes CDR1 SGHTA and CDR2 FQGTGA. V shed 5 bases, J shed 0 bases, and the junction held 7 bases outside the gene matches. The CDR3 bases are TGTGCCAGCAGCGTCGAGGGAGGGAGCTCCTACAATGAGCAGTTCTTC. It encodes CASSVEGGSSYNEQFF.

The table lists this clonotype with a few counts. The chain employs TRBV4-3 and TRBJ2-7; a possible D gene is TRBD1 (5 bases). This CDR3 comprises 16 residues. Trimming removed 1 base at V and 0 bases at J, with 13 bases between. Germline-derived CDR1 and CDR2 are LGHNA and YSLEER. CDR3 protein: CASSQVIRTPSYEQYF. The CDR3 nucleotides are TGCGCCAGCAGCCAAGTAATCAGGACACCCTCCTACGAGCAGTACTTC.

This clonotype was counted at least ten times. The V and J genes are TRBV9 and TRBJ2-1, with a weak D call TRBD1 (6 bases). Trimming left V 0 bases short and J 6 bases short, with 13 bases between. The CDR3 has 15 amino acids. Germline CDR1 reads SGDLS; CDR2 reads YYNGEE. This chain's CDR3 is CASSVGWTEGNEQFF. In nucleotides, the CDR3 is TGTGCCAGCAGCGTAGGTTGGACAGAGGGCAATGAGCAGTTCTTC.